One and the same sample provided the 12 T cell receptor beta chains below, sequenced in a study of T-cell memory formation after mild COVID-19. MiXCR, run by TCRdb on the 5' RACE reads, gives a single entry per CDR3 protein. The sample lists roughly 130,000 distinct CDR3 sequences, approximately 5.9% occurring once. Sequencing was performed on PBMCs or a T cell subset sorted from them (not recorded which). These receptors all stem from an adult woman who had mild COVID-19 (a few samples of this study predate the infection). Cell type and time point are not known.

This chain joins TRBV5-1 and TRBJ2-5; a weak D match, TRBD2 (6 bases). CDR3 length: 16 residues. CDR1 is SGHRS and CDR2 is YFSETQ in the germline V gene. Trimming took 1 base from V and 0 from J, leaving 13 bases between them. The chain's CDR3 is CASSLSPAGHQETQYF. For the CDR3, the DNA is TGCGCCAGCAGCTTGAGCCCCGCGGGACACCAAGAGACCCAGTACTTC. Combining the CDR3 with reference TRBV5-1 and TRBJ2-5 gives the whole variable domain KAGVTQTPRYLIKTRGQQVTLSCSPISGHRSVSWYQQTPGQGLQFLFEYFSETQRNKGNFPGRFSGRQFSNSRSEMNVSTLELGDSALYLCASSLSPAGHQETQYFGPGTRLLVL.

This clonotype was counted ten times or more. The chain carries TRBV2 and TRBJ1-2; D perhaps matches TRBD1 (5 bases). This CDR3 has 13 residues. The V and J ends lost 6 bases and 3 bases respectively, with 11 bases between them. CDR1 SNHLY and CDR2 FYNNEI come from the germline V gene. The CDR3 is CASSLGPDYGYTF. The DNA for the CDR3 is TGTGCCAGCAGCCTGGGACCCGACTATGGCTACACCTTC.

This chain connects TRBV5-4 to TRBJ2-6; no definite D call. The CDR3 extends over 14 amino acids. Germline V gene sequence: CDR1 SGHNT, CDR2 YYREEE (reference sequence). Trimming took 4 bases from V and 2 from J, leaving 7 bases between them. CDR3 protein: CASSPDPGANVLTF. In DNA, the CDR3 is TGTGCCAGCAGCCCGGATCCTGGGGCCAACGTCCTGACTTTC.

This clonotype was observed a handful of times. The chain couples TRBV7-9 to TRBJ1-4; D unresolved. CDR1 is SEHNR and CDR2 is FQNEAQ in the germline V gene (reference sequence). The CDR3 consists of 15 residues. Deletions cut 6 bases from V and 2 bases from J, with 13 bases between. CDR3 loop: CASSSDRTTNEKLFF. The DNA for the CDR3 is TGTGCCAGCAGTTCAGACCGTACCACTAATGAAAAACTGTTTTTT. Drawing the rest from reference TRBV7-9 and TRBJ1-4, the complete variable domain is DTGVSQNPRHKITKRGQNVTFRCDPISEHNRLYWYRQTLGQGPEFLTYFQNEAQLEKSRLLSDRFSAERPKGSFSTLEIQRTEQGDSAMYLCASSSDRTTNEKLFFGSGTQLSVL.

V is TRBV7-9 and J is TRBJ2-1, with 8 bases fitting TRBD2. Germline-derived CDR1 and CDR2 are SEHNR and FQNEAQ (reference sequence). V shed 5 bases and J 7 bases; nucleotides not matched to a gene: 22. The CDR3 has 19 residues. Here the CDR3 DNA reads TGTGCCAGCAGCCCCCGTAGTGTTAGAGCGGGAGTCCCGGGGAATGAGCAGTTCTTC. It encodes CASSPRSVRAGVPGNEQFF. The variable domain in full, with the rest retrieved from reference TRBV7-9 and TRBJ2-1, is DTGVSQNPRHKITKRGQNVTFRCDPISEHNRLYWYRQTLGQGPEFLTYFQNEAQLEKSRLLSDRFSAERPKGSFSTLEIQRTEQGDSAMYLCASSPRSVRAGVPGNEQFFGPGTRLTVL.

The chain carries TRBV29-1 and TRBJ1-1; a possible D gene is TRBD1 (5 bases). The CDR3 loop spans 13 amino acids. V was cut by 7 bases and J by 0 bases, with 12 bases left in between. Germline CDR1 and CDR2: SQVTM and ANQGSEA. As DNA, the CDR3 is TGCAGCGGCGACACACAGGTGAACACTGAAGCTTTCTTT. Protein sequence: CSGDTQVNTEAFF.

In this sample, this clonotype turned up a few times. This chain connects TRBV12-3 or TRBV12-4 to TRBJ2-1, with 12 bases matching TRBD2. The CDR3 sequence is 17 residues long. The ends lost 6 bases at V and 9 bases at J; junction bases unmatched: 15. The CDR3 DNA reads TGTGCCAGCAGCCCCGAGGCTCCTAGCGGGGGGGCGGGTGAGCAGTTCTTC. Its translation is CASSPEAPSGGAGEQFF.

Many counts were recorded for this clonotype. This chain uses TRBV12-3 or TRBV12-4 with TRBJ2-1; no definite D call. Trimming removed 1 base at V and 8 bases at J, with 6 bases between. CDR3 length: 12 residues. The CDR3 DNA reads as TGTGCCAGCAGTTTAGAAGGGTATGAGCAGTTCTTC. Amino acid sequence: CASSLEGYEQFF.

This clonotype has only a few counts. This rearrangement joins TRBV29-1 to TRBJ2-3, with 9 bases matching TRBD1. Germline V gives CDR1 SQVTM, CDR2 ANQGSEA. The CDR3 length is 14 residues. The trim removed 6 bases at V and 2 bases at J, leaving 6 bases unmatched. The CDR3: CSVGTGPSTDTQYF. The CDR3 DNA sequence: TGCAGCGTGGGGACAGGGCCTTCCACAGATACGCAGTATTTT.

This clonotype appeared many times. V gene TRBV29-1 combines with J gene TRBJ2-5; D is perhaps TRBD1 (6 bases). Germline CDR1 and CDR2: SQVTM and ANQGSEA. This CDR3 has 14 amino acids. Trimming took off 3 bases at V and 7 bases at J, with 18 bases between the two ends. CDR3 amino acids: CSVEAGHQGRTQYF. DNA of the CDR3: TGCAGCGTTGAGGCAGGACATCAGGGGCGGACCCAGTACTTC.

This clonotype has more than one count but fewer than ten. The chain combines TRBV6-1 with TRBJ1-6, with a tentative D call TRBD1 (5 bases). Germline CDR1 is MNHNS and CDR2 is SASEGT. The germline V and J ends were trimmed by 3 bases and 6 bases, with 9 bases remaining between them. The CDR3 spans 14 residues. As DNA, the CDR3 is TGTGCCAGCAGTGACCCAGGGTTTAATTCACCCCTCCACTTT. This translates into CASSDPGFNSPLHF.

The CDR3 here is CASSARDTNQPQHF. In DNA form, the CDR3 reads TGTGCCAGCAGTGCCCGGGACACAAATCAGCCCCAGCATTTT. This sequence joins TRBV12-3 or TRBV12-4 and TRBJ1-5, with a possible D match to TRBD1 (6 bases). This CDR3 comprises 14 residues. V lost 5 bases, J lost 4 bases, and 12 bases lay in between.